Listed below are T cell receptor beta chains from one sample, sequenced in a study of lung T cells in sarcoidosis with Löfgren's syndrome. TCRdb ran MiXCR on the reads and lists one entry per CDR3 protein. The table lists 60,000 to 65,000 distinct CDR3 sequences, 20% to 25% of them singletons. The specimen sequenced was CD4+ T cells from PBMCs. Source of these receptors: a human donor with sarcoidosis (Löfgren's syndrome or another form), or a control subject (not recorded which). Both conserved end residues are part of each CDR3. The order of the fields is clone size, D gene, V gene, J gene, CDR3 DNA, CDR3 protein. D genes are given only for firm matches. Size is omitted from some rows. Given values are once, few, many or a class for expanded clones.

NA	NA	TRBV4-1	TRBJ2-5	TGCGCCAGCAGCCCGGGGACTGGCCAAGAGACCCAGTACTTC	CASSPGTGQETQYF
many	TRBD2	TRBV20-1	TRBJ2-3	TGCAGTGCTAGAAGGGCTAGCGGAAGCACAGATACGCAGTATTTT	CSARRASGSTDTQYF
many	NA	TRBV6-1	TRBJ1-1	TGTGCCAGCTTTAGGGGGAGAGCAGCTTTCTTT	CASFRGRAAFF
many	NA	TRBV27	TRBJ1-1	TGTGCCAGCAGTCCCCCCGGGGCGCGGACTGAAGCTTTCTTT	CASSPPGARTEAFF
many	NA	TRBV28	TRBJ1-2	TGTGCCAGCTACTTGGGCTATGGCTACACCTTC	CASYLGYGYTF
few	NA	TRBV7-9	TRBJ2-3	TGTGCCAGCAGCACCCAGGGTAGCACAGATACGCAGTATTTT	CASSTQGSTDTQYF
many	NA	TRBV20-1	TRBJ2-3	TGCAGTGCTAGAGATCGCCCCACAGATACGCAGTATTTT	CSARDRPTDTQYF
many	TRBD2	TRBV20-1	TRBJ2-3	TGCAGTGTCGCCAGCGGGACCGATACGCAGTATTTT	CSVASGTDTQYF
NA	NA	TRBV12-3/TRBV12-4	TRBJ2-5	TGTGCCAGCAGTTCCTCAGGGGAAGGCCAAGAGACCCAGTACTTC	CASSSSGEGQETQYF
NA	NA	TRBV11-2	TRBJ2-3	TGTGCCAGCAGCTTAGATCTGGAGGCGGGGAGCACAGATACGCAGTATTTT	CASSLDLEAGSTDTQYF
few	TRBD1	TRBV4-1	TRBJ1-3	TGCGCCAGCAGCCAAGAAGGCTACAGGGGGCCCGGAAACACCATATATTTT	CASSQEGYRGPGNTIYF
NA	TRBD2	TRBV9	TRBJ2-5	TGTGCCAGCAGGGCTAGCGGGGAAGAGACCCAGTACTTC	CASRASGEETQYF
many	NA	TRBV6-1	TRBJ2-1	TGTGCCAGCAGTTCGGGACCTCCCGTGGACAATGAGCAGTTCTTC	CASSSGPPVDNEQFF
few	NA	TRBV5-1	TRBJ2-3	TGCGCCAGCAGCTTGTTCCGGGGGGCCACAGATACGCAGTATTTT	CASSLFRGATDTQYF
many	TRBD1	TRBV28	TRBJ2-2	TGTGCCAGCAGTTTAGCCGGGACAGGGTTGACCGGGGAGCTGTTTTTT	CASSLAGTGLTGELFF
many	NA	TRBV6-1	TRBJ1-1	TGTGCCAGCAGGGACATTGGTTTGGCAGCCGTGAACACTGAAGCTTTCTTT	CASRDIGLAAVNTEAFF
many	NA	TRBV18	TRBJ2-7	TGTGCCAGCTCACCACGGGGAGGAAACGAGCAGTACTTC	CASSPRGGNEQYF
NA	NA	TRBV5-1	TRBJ2-1	TGCGCCAGCAGCTTGGGACCAGGGACCCACAATGAGCAGTTCTTC	CASSLGPGTHNEQFF
many	NA	TRBV4-2	TRBJ2-3	TGTGCCAGCAGCCAAGTCTACGGGATAAGCACAGATACGCAGTATTTT	CASSQVYGISTDTQYF
many	TRBD1	TRBV12-5	TRBJ2-1	TGTGCTAGTGGTTTGGAAGGCCGGGACAGGGAGCAGTTCTTC	CASGLEGRDREQFF
many	TRBD2	TRBV6-1	TRBJ2-7	TGTGCCAGCAGTAAACGGGAGGGCTACGAGCAGTACTTC	CASSKREGYEQYF
few	NA	TRBV6-1	TRBJ1-2	TGTGCCAGCTCTCCGCAGCTCTCGATAGCTAACTATGGCTACACCTTC	CASSPQLSIANYGYTF